This TCR beta chain came from a study of CD8+ T cells in alopecia areata (dated by TCRdb to 2016 to 2019). For the wider study: Treated patients were enrolled in an open-label pilot trial of oral tofacitinib at 5 to 10 mg twice daily for moderate-to-severe alopecia areata. Patients stayed on tofacitinib for 6 to 18 months and then had 6 months of follow-up off drug so that delayed response and recurrence could be assessed. In treated patients, disease severity was measured using the SALT score, which gives the percentage of scalp surface area affected. The study used high-throughput TCRbeta sequencing to examine T cell clonal expansion in alopecia areata, in both the C3H/HeJ mouse model and human patients. Scalp tissue and sorted CD4+ and CD8+ peripheral blood T cells from patchy and totalis/universalis alopecia areata patients and from healthy controls were covered by human TCRbeta sequencing. Patients on tofacitinib were biopsied at baseline and after 4 and 24 weeks of treatment, and several of the patients also had a later scalp biopsy. Clonality in the scalp was compared among normal scalp (n=4), patchy alopecia areata scalp (n=8), and alopecia totalis/universalis scalp (n=8). The RNA source kit depended on sample type: the PAXgene miRNA kit for fixed scalp, the miRNeasy kit for PBMCs, and the RNeasy kit for mouse skin. TCRbeta CDR3 regions were amplified by immunoSEQ multiplex PCR with 35 Vbeta forward and 13 Jbeta reverse primers. Beyond this particular receptor, the publication reports: Higher clonality and more expanded CD8+ clones were observed in lesional scalp than in normal scalp, particularly in alopecia totalis/universalis, a finding suggestive of antigenic drive. Shared TCR sequences between patients were less evident than in mice, which may be partly attributable to HLA diversity in the patient population. The treated cohort was small, with a single nonresponder, so links between baseline CD8+ expansion and response need larger studies. Scalp TCR repertoire analysis is complicated because resident alphabeta T cells in normal human skin are also sequenced, whereas mouse skin is dominated by gammadelta T cells. Tofacitinib significantly decreased scalp clonality and the number of expanded CD8+ clones among the top 100 scalp clones. Many expanded lesional clones were found to persist in scalp and blood during tofacitinib treatment, and relapse after treatment cessation may be partly explained by this persistence.

Taken from cysteine to phenylalanine, the CDR3 has 14 residues. The retained sequence is limited to the CDR3, 42 bases, with the frame set at the first base. CDR1 and CDR2, looked up from the germline V gene, are SNHLY and FYNNEI. Ends trimmed: V by 8 bases, J by 6 bases; bases unmatched to a gene: 10. As concerns this clone: Its specific antigen is unknown. Qualities for individual bases were not recorded, and no much larger clone is one base off.

The library was prepared using the immunoSEQ multiplex PCR assay. For TCR sequencing, RNA was extracted from every sample and reverse transcribed into cDNA to serve as template. SuperScript III was used for first-strand cDNA synthesis, primed with a 2:1 mix of oligo-dT and random hexamers. A synthetic immune receptor repertoire was used to gauge amplification bias, and whatever bias remained was removed computationally. The paper's data handling went like this. Raw reads were preprocessed for error removal, and CDR3 was defined according to IMGT conventions as running from the conserved cysteine to phenylalanine. To get clonality, Shannon entropy was normalized by log2 of the number of productive unique TCRs and the result was subtracted from 1. CD4 or CD8 identity of scalp clones was inferred by cross-referencing scalp TCRbeta sequences with sorted blood CD4 and CD8 repertoires. Entries here come from immuneACCESS through TCRdb and include only in-frame sequences with V and J called. Some clones fail to appear in such tables; in the studies checked, an unresolved V gene covers under half of the shortfall, and the cause of the remainder is unknown. The DNA was the basis for D and trimming; V, J and clone size are from that table. This sample comprises about 140,000 clones, roughly four fifths of them detected only once. The ten largest make up about 25% of the sample.

Taken with the paper, the label for time point translates to: roughly 27 days on oral tofacitinib. This specimen's treatment or condition label, per the study, means: oral pan-JAK inhibitor, 5-10 mg twice daily. From alopecia areata patients, peripheral blood was collected along with lesional scalp punch biopsies. After PBMCs were isolated by density centrifugation and stained for CD3, CD4 and CD8, a FACSAria was used to sort CD4+ and CD8+ T cells. The sample here was CD8+ T cells sorted from blood, taken at week 4, from a patient treated with tofacitinib. The chain couples TRBV2 to TRBJ2-5, and 9 bases in between align with TRBD2. This TCR was recovered from a human donor with alopecia areata. The sequenced DNA is TGTGCCAGCCTGGGGCGGGGGGGCCCGAAGACCCAGTACTTC. This encodes CASLGRGGPKTQYF.